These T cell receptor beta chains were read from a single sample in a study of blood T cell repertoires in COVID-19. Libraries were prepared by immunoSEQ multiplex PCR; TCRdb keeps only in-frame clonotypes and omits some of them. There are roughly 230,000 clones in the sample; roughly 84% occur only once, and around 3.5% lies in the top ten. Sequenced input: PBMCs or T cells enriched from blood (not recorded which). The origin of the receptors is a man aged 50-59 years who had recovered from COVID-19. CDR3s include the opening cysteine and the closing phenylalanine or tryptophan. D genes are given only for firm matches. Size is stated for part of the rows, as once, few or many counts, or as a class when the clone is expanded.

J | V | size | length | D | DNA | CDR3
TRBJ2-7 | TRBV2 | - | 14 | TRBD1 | TGTGCCAGCAGTCGGGACAGGGGGCGTTACGAGCAGTACTTC | CASSRDRGRYEQYF
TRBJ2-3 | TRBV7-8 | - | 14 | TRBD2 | TGTGCCAGCAGCCCGGCCCTAGCGGGACCACAGGGGTATTTT | CASSPALAGPQGYF
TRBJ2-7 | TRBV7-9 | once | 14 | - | TGTGCCAGCAGCTTCGACTGGACAATAGGGGAGCAGTACTTC | CASSFDWTIGEQYF
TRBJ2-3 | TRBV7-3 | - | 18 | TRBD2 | TGTGCCAGCAGCCCCACCCTTGGCGGGGGGGGGAGCACAGATACGCAGTATTTT | CASSPTLGGGGSTDTQYF
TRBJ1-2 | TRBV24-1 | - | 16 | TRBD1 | TGTGCCACCAGTGATCCCGGACAGGGGGGAGACTATGGCTACACCTTC | CATSDPGQGGDYGYTF
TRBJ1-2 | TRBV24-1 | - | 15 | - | TGTGCCAGCGGAAGGTGGGGCAGGCACGACGATGGCTACACCTTC | CASGRWGRHDDGYTF
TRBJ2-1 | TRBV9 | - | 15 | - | TGTGCCAGCAGCGTCGGGAGATTGACCTACAATGAGCAGTTCTTC | CASSVGRLTYNEQFF
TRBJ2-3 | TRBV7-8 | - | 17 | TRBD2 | TGTGCCAGCAGCTTAGCCGGACTAGCGGGGGGAGGTGATACGCAGTATTTT | CASSLAGLAGGGDTQYF
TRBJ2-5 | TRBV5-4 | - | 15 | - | TGTGCCAGCAGCAATGAGCGGGCTGGAGGAGAGACCCAGTACTTC | CASSNERAGGETQYF
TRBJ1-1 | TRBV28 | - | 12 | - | TGTGCCAGCAGTCGTGGGGGGAGGGGAGCTTTCTTT | CASSRGGRGAFF
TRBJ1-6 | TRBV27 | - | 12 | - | TGTGCCAGCAGCCTACGGGGTTCACCCCTCCACTTT | CASSLRGSPLHF
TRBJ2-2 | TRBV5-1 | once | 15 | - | TGCGCCAGCAGCTTGGTGGTCGGGGGCACCGGGGAGCTGTTTTTT | CASSLVVGGTGELFF
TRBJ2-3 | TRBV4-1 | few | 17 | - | TGCGCCAGCAGCCAAGATGGGGCTCTAGCGCAACCAGATACGCAGTATTTT | CASSQDGALAQPDTQYF
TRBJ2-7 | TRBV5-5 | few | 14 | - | TGTGCCAGCAGCTCAACCGACGGGGTGGAAGGGCAGTACTTC | CASSSTDGVEGQYF
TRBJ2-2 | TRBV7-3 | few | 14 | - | TGTGCCAGCACCGCGACAGGGACTGGCGGGGAGCTGTTTTTT | CASTATGTGGELFF
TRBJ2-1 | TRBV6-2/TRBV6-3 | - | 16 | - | TGTGCCAGCAGCCAAATCAGGACAGCCTCCTACAATGAGCAGTTCTTC | CASSQIRTASYNEQFF
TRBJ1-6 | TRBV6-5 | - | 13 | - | TGTGCCAGCAGAACAGGGCTCTTTTCACCCCTCCACTTT | CASRTGLFSPLHF
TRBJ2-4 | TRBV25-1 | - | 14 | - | TGTGCCAGCACCCCCGGGAGCCCCTCAAACATTCAGTACTTC | CASTPGSPSNIQYF
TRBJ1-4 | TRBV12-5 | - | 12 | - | TGTGCTAGTGGGTCGGACAGTGAAAAACTGTTTTTT | CASGSDSEKLFF
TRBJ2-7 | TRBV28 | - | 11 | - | TGTGCCAGCAGTTATATCTACGAGCAGTACTTC | CASSYIYEQYF
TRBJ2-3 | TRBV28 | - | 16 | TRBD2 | TGTGCCAGCAGTTCCCGAGCGGGAGAGAGAACAGATACGCAGTATTTT | CASSSRAGERTDTQYF
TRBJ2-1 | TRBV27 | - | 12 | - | TGTGCCAGCAGGAGTGAATGGTATGAGCAGTTCTTC | CASRSEWYEQFF
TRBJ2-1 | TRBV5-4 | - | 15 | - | TGTGCCAGCAGCTTGGCCCTAGCAGTGGTCGATGAGCAGTTCTTC | CASSLALAVVDEQFF
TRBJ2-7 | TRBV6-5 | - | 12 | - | TGTGCCAGCAGTTACCACACCTACGAGCAGTACTTC | CASSYHTYEQYF
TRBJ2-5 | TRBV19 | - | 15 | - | TGTGCCAGTAGTATTTTCTTCGGCGGCCGGGAGACCCAGTACTTC | CASSIFFGGRETQYF
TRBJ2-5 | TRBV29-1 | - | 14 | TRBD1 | TGCAGCATCCGATTGGGACAGAACCAAGAGACCCAGTACTTC | CSIRLGQNQETQYF
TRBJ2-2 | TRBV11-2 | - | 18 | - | TGTGCCAGCAGCCCTCGACAAGGTGGCGGGTTCCGGACCGGGGAGCTGTTTTTT | CASSPRQGGGFRTGELFF
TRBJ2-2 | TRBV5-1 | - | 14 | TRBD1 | TGCGCCAGCAGCTTGGACAGGGGCCCCGGGGAGCTGTTTTTT | CASSLDRGPGELFF
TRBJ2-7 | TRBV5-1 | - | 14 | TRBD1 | TGCGCCAGCAGCGAGGGACAGGGTACGAACGAGCAGTACTTC | CASSEGQGTNEQYF
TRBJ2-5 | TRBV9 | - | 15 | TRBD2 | TGTGCCAGCAGTTTAGCGGGGGGGCGCGTGGAGACCCAGTACTTC | CASSLAGGRVETQYF
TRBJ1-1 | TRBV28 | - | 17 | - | TGTGCCAGCAGTTTGGGTAGGGGTGGTCGGATGAACACTGAAGCTTTCTTT | CASSLGRGGRMNTEAFF
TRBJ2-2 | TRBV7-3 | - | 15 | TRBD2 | TGTGCCAGCTCCCTAGCGGGGGGGTACACCGGGGAGCTGTTTTTT | CASSLAGGYTGELFF
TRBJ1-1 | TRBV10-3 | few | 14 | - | TGTGCCATCAGAAACAGACCAGGGGACACTGAAGCTTTCTTT | CAIRNRPGDTEAFF
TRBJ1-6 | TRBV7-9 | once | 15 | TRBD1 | TGTGCCAGCAGCTTAGCACAGGGGTTAAATTCACCCCTCCACTTT | CASSLAQGLNSPLHF
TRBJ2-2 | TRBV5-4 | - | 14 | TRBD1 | TGTGCCAGCTCGGGACAGGGTTTGACCGGGGAGCTGTTTTTT | CASSGQGLTGELFF
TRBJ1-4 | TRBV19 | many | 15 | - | TGTGCCAGTAGCCCCGGGACTAGGAAAGGGGAAAAACTGTTTTTT | CASSPGTRKGEKLFF
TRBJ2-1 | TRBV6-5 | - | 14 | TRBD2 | TGTGCCAGCAGTTCTAGCGGGAGGGGCGGTGAGCAGTTCTTC | CASSSSGRGGEQFF
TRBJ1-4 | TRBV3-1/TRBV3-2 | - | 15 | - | TGTGCCAGCAGTCAGACAGTACTGTTGAATGAAAAACTGTTTTTT | CASSQTVLLNEKLFF
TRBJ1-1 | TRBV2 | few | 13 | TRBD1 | TGTGCCAGCAGGACGACAGGGCCCACTGAAGCTTTCTTT | CASRTTGPTEAFF
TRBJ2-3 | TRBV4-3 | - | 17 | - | TGCGCCAGCAGCCACTCAGAGAACGCAGGGGTACCAGATACGCAGTATTTT | CASSHSENAGVPDTQYF
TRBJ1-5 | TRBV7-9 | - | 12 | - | TGTGCCAGCAGCTTTGAGCACCAGCCCCAGCATTTT | CASSFEHQPQHF
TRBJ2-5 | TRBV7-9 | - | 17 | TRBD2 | TGTGCCAGCAGCTTAAGAGCGGGGGGGCTAGTAGGAGAGACCCAGTACTTC | CASSLRAGGLVGETQYF
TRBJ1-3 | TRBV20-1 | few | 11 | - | TGCAGTGCTCGGTTCAGAAACACCATATATTTT | CSARFRNTIYF
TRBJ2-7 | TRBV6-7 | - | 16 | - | TGTGCCAGCAGTTACAGGCTAGGCACAGGCCCCTACGAGCAGTACTTC | CASSYRLGTGPYEQYF
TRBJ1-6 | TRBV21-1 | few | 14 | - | TGTGCCACTCCCAGGGACAGGGATAATTCACCCCTCCACTTT | CATPRDRDNSPLHF
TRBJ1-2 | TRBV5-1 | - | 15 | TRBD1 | TGCGCCAGCAGCTTGGGTCCAGGGGGCGAAGGTGGCTACACCTTC | CASSLGPGGEGGYTF
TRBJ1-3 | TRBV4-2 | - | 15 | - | TGTGCCAGCAGCCAAAATCCGGGATCTGGAAACACCATATATTTT | CASSQNPGSGNTIYF
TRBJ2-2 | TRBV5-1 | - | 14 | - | TGCGCCAGCCGCGGGCAGGAGAACACCGGGGAGCTGTTTTTT | CASRGQENTGELFF
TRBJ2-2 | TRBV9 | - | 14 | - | TGTGCCAGCAGCGTAGTTACTAACACCGGGGAGCTGTTTTTT | CASSVVTNTGELFF
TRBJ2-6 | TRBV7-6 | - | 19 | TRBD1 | TGTGCCAGCAGCCGACTCATCGCAGGGGGTCCAGCTGGGGCCAACGTCCTGACTTTC | CASSRLIAGGPAGANVLTF